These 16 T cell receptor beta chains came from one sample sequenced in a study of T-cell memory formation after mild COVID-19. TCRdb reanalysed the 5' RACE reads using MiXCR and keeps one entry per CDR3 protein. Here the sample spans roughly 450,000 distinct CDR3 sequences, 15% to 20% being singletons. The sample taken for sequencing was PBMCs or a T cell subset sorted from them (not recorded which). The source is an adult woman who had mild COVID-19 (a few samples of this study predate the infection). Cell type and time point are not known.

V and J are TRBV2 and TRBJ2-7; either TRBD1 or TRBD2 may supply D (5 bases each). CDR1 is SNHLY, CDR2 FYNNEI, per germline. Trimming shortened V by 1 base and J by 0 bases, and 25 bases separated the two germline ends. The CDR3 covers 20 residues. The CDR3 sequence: CASSEGQRVPPLPSSYEQYF. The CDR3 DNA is TGTGCCAGCAGTGAAGGACAGAGGGTGCCACCACTACCGAGCTCCTACGAGCAGTACTTC.

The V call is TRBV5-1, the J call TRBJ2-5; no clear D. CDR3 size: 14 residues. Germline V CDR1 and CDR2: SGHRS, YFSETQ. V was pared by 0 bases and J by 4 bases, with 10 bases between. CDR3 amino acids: CASSLVGKGETQYF. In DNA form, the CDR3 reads TGCGCCAGCAGCTTGGTAGGAAAGGGAGAGACCCAGTACTTC.

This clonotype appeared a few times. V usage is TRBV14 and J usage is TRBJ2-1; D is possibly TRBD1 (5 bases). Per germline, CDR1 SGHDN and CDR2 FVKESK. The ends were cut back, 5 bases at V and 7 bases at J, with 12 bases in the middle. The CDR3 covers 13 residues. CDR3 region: CASSLWGRNEQFF. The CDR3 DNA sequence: TGTGCCAGCAGCTTATGGGGCAGAAATGAGCAGTTCTTC.

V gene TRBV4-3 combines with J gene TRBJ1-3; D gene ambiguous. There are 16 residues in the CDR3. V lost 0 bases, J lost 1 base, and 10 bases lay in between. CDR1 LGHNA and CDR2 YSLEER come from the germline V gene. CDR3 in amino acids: CASSQDRRGSGNTIYF. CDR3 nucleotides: TGCGCCAGCAGCCAAGATCGGCGGGGATCTGGAAACACCATATATTTT.

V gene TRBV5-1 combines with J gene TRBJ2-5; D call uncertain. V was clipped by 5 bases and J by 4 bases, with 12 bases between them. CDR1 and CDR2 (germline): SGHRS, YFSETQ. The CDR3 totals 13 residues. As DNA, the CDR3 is TGCGCCAGCAGACCTCCGCGTGCAGAGACCCAGTACTTC. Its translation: CASRPPRAETQYF. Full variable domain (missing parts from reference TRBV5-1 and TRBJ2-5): KAGVTQTPRYLIKTRGQQVTLSCSPISGHRSVSWYQQTPGQGLQFLFEYFSETQRNKGNFPGRFSGRQFSNSRSEMNVSTLELGDSALYLCASRPPRAETQYFGPGTRLLVL.

CDR3 in amino acids: CSASGRTYLGYTF. The CDR3 region has the DNA TGCAGTGCTAGTGGACGGACCTATTTGGGCTACACCTTC. The chain combines TRBV20-1 with TRBJ1-2, with D unresolved. CDR1 is DFQATT, CDR2 SNEGSKA, per germline (reference sequence). The CDR3 extends over 13 amino acids. V was clipped by 3 bases and J by 8 bases, with 16 bases between them.

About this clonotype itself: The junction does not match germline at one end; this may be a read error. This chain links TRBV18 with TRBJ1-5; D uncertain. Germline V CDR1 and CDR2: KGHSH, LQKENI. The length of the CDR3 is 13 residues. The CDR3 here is CARSLDGNQPQHF. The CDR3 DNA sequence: TGTGCCAGATCACTCGATGGCAATCAGCCCCAGCATTTT.

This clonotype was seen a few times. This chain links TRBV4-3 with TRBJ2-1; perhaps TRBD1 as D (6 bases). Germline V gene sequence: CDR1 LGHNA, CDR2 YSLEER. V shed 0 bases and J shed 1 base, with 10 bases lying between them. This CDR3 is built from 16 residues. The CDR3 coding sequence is TGCGCCAGCAGCCAAGAAGCCAGGGGTTCCTACAATGAGCAGTTCTTC. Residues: CASSQEARGSYNEQFF.

CDR3 DNA sequence: TGTGCCAGCAGTGAAGCGGAGATCAGGGCCCAATATGGCTACACCTTC. As protein: CASSEAEIRAQYGYTF. The chain couples TRBV2 to TRBJ1-2, with a possible D match to TRBD1 (5 bases). This CDR3 contains 16 residues. CDR1 SNHLY and CDR2 FYNNEI come from the germline V gene. V shed 0 bases and J shed 5 bases, with 16 bases lying between them.

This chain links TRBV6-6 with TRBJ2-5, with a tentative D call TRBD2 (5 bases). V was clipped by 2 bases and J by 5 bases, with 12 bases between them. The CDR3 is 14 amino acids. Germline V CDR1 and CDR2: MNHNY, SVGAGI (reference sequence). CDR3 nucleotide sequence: TGTGCCAGCAGTTACGAGCAGAGGGTGGAGACCCAGTACTTC. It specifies CASSYEQRVETQYF.

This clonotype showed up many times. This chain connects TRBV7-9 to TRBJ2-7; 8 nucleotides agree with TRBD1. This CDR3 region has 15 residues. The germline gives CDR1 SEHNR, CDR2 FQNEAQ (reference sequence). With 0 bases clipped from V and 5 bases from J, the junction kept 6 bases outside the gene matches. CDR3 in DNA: TGTGCCAGCAGCTTAGCTTCGGACAGGGAGCACGAGCAGTACTTC. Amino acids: CASSLASDREHEQYF.

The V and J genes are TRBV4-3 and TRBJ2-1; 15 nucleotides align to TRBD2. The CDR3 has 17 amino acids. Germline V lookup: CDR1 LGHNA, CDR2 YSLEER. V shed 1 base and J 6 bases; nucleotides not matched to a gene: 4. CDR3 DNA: TGCGCCAGCAGCCAAGGGACTAGCGGGAGGGCCCTCAATGAGCAGTTCTTC. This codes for CASSQGTSGRALNEQFF.

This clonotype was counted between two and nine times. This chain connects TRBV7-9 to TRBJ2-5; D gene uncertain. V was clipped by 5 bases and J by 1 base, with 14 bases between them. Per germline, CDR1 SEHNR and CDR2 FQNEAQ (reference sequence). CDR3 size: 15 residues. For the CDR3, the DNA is TGTGCCAGCAGCCCCGAGAGCACTTTCCAAGAGACCCAGTACTTC. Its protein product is CASSPESTFQETQYF.

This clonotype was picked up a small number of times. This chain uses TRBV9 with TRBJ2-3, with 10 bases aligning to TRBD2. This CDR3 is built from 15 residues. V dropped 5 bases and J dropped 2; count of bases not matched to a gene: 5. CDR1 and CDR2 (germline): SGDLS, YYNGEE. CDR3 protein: CASRRSGRFTDTQYF. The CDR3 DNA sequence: TGTGCCAGCAGGCGTAGCGGGAGGTTCACAGATACGCAGTATTTT.

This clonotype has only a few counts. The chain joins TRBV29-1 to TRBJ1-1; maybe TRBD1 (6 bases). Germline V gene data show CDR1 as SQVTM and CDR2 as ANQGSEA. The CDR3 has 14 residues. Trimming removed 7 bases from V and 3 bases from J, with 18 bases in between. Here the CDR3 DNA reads TGCAGCGGACTGGACAGCTCTCAGGACACTGAAGCTTTCTTT. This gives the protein CSGLDSSQDTEAFF.

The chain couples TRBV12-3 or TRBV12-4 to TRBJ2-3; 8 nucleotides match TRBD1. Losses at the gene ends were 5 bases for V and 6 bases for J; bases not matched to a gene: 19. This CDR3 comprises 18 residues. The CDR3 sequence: CASSQDRVSATSQDTQYF. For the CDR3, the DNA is TGTGCCAGCAGTCAGGACAGGGTATCGGCCACAAGTCAGGATACGCAGTATTTT.